This T cell receptor beta chain was captured by sequencing in a study of blood T cell repertoires in COVID-19. Study background: Collection of acute and convalescent COVID-19 samples took place in the United States, Italy and Spain. Sample material is recorded as cDNA or gDNA derived from T cells, B-cell-depleted T cells, or PBMCs.

There are 16 residues in the CDR3. Germline V gene sequence: CDR1 SNHLY, CDR2 FYNNEI. V was clipped by 4 bases and J by 6 bases; unmatched bases: 11. TCRdb's copy holds only in-frame clones and misses some; the assay was immunoSEQ multiplex PCR. Seen here are approximately 24,000 clones, 80% to 95% observed once, and the top ten hold about 1.9%. The receptor was isolated from a human donor in a cohort sampled during active COVID-19. The J gene is TRBJ1-4, the V gene TRBV2; 7 bases line up with TRBD1. The material sequenced was peripheral blood. CDR3 residues: CASSVTNRDSYEKLFF. As DNA, the CDR3 is TGTGCCAGCAGTGTTACCAACCGGGACAGCTATGAAAAACTGTTTTTT.